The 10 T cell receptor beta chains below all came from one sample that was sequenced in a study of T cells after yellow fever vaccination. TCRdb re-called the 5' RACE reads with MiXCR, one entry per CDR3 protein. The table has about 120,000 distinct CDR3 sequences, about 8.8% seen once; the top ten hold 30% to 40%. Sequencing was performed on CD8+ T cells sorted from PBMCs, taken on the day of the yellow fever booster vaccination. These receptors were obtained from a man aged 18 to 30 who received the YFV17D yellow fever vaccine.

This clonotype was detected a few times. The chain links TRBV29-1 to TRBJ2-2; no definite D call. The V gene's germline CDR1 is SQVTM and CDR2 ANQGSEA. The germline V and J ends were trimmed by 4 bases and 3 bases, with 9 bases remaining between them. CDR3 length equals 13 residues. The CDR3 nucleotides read TGCAGCGTTGTAGAAGGTTACACCGGGGAGCTGTTTTTT. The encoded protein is CSVVEGYTGELFF.

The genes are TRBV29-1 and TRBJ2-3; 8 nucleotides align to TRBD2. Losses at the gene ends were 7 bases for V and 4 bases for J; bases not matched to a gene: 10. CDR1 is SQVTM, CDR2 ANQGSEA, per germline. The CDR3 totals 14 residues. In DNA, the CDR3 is TGCAGCGCTACCTGGACTAGCCTTGCAGATACGCAGTATTTT. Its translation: CSATWTSLADTQYF.

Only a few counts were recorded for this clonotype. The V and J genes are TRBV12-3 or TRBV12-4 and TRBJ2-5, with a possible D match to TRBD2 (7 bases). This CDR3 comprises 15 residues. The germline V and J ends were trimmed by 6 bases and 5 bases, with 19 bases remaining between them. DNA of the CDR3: TGTGCCAGCAGCCGAACCGGGGGCGGGGGCGAGACCCAGTACTTC. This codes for CASSRTGGGGETQYF.

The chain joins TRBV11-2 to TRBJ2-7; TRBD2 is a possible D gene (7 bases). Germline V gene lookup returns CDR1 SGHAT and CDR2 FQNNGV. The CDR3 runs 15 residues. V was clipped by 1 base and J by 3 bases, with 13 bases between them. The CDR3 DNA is TGTGCCAGCAGCTTAGCGGCGGGGGCATACTACGAGCAGTACTTC. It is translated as CASSLAAGAYYEQYF.

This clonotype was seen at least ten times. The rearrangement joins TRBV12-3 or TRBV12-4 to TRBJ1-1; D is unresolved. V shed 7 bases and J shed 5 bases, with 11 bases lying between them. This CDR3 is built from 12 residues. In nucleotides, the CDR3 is TGTGCCAGCACTTGGCTGGGGACTGAAGCTTTCTTT. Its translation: CASTWLGTEAFF.

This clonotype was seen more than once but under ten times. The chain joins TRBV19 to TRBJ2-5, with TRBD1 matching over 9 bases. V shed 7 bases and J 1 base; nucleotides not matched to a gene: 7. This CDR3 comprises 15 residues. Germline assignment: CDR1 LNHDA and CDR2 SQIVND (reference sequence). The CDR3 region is CASNKGQGSQETQYF. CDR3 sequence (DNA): TGTGCCAGTAATAAGGGACAGGGTAGCCAAGAGACCCAGTACTTC.

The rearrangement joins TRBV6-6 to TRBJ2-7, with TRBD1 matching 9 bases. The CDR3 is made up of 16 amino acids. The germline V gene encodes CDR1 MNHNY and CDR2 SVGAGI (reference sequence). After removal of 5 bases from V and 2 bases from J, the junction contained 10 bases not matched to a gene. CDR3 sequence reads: CASSQLGTGYPYEQYF. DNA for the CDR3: TGTGCCAGCAGTCAACTCGGGACAGGGTATCCCTACGAGCAGTACTTC.

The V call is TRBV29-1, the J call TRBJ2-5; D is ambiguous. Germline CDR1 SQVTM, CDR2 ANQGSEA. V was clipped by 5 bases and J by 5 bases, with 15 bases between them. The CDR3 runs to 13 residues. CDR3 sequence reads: CSVSEWAEETQYF. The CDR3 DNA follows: TGCAGCGTTTCTGAGTGGGCGGAGGAGACCCAGTACTTC. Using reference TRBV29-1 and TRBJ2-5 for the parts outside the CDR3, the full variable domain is SAVISQKPSRDICQRGTSLTIQCQVDSQVTMMFWYRQQPGQSLTLIATANQGSEATYESGFVIDKFPISRPNLTFSTLTVSNMSPEDSSIYLCSVSEWAEETQYFGPGTRLLVL.

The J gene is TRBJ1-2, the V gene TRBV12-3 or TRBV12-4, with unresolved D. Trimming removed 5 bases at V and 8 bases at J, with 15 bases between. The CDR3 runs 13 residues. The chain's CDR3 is CASSRTGLEGYTF. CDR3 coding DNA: TGTGCCAGCAGTAGGACGGGCTTAGAGGGCTACACCTTC.

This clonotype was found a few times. This CDR3 reads CASSPRTRVVTEQFF. The CDR3 bases are TGTGCCAGCAGCCCCCGGACTAGAGTAGTTACTGAGCAGTTCTTC. The gene calls are TRBV7-6 and TRBJ2-1, with 7 positions matching TRBD2. After removal of 5 bases from V and 9 bases from J, the junction contained 13 bases not matched to a gene. This CDR3 comprises 15 residues. Germline V CDR1 and CDR2: SGHVS, FNYEAQ.